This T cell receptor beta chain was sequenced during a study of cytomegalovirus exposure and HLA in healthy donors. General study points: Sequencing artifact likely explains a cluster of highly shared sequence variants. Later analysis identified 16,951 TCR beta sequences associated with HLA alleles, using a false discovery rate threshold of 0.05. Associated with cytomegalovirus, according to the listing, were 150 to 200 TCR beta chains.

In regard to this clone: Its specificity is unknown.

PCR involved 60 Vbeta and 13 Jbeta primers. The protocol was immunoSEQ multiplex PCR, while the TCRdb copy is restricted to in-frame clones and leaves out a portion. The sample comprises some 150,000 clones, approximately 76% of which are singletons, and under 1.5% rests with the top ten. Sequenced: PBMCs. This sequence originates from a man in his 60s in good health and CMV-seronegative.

Here the CDR3 DNA reads TGTGCCAGCAGTTCCTACTCCTACAATGAGCAGTTCTTC. It encodes CASSSYSYNEQFF. The rearrangement links TRBV25-1 to TRBJ2-1; D call uncertain. The CDR3 loop spans 13 amino acids. Germline assignment: CDR1 MGHDK and CDR2 SYGVNS. V was shortened by 5 bases and J by 0 bases, with 5 bases between the two germline ends.